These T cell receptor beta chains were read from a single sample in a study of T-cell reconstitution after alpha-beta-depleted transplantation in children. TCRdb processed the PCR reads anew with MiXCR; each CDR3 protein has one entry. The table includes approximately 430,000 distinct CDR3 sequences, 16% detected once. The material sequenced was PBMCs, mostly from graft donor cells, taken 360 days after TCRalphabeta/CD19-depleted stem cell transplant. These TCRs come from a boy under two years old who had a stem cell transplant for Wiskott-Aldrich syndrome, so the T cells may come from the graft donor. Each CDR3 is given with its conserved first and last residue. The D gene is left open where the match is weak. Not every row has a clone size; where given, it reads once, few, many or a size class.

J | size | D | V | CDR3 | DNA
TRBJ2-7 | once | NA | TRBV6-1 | CASRATGISYEQYF | TGTGCCAGCAGAGCCACAGGGATCTCCTACGAGCAGTACTTC
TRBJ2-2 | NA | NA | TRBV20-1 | CSARVNSGGELFF | TGCAGTGCTAGGGTTAACAGCGGCGGGGAGCTGTTTTTT
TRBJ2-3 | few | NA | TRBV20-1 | CSAWDFTDTQYF | TGCAGTGCTTGGGACTTTACAGATACGCAGTATTTT
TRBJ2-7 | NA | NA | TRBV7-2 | CASRLKDWGEQYF | TGTGCCAGCAGGCTTAAAGATTGGGGTGAGCAGTACTTC
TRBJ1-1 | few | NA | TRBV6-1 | CASSVRQLKAFF | TGTGCCAGCAGTGTACGACAGTTAAAAGCTTTCTTT
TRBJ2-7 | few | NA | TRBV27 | CASSLARRGYEQYF | TGTGCCAGCAGTTTAGCTCGTCGGGGCTACGAGCAGTACTTC
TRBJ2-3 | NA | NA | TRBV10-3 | CAISVADTQYF | TGTGCCATCAGTGTTGCAGATACGCAGTATTTT
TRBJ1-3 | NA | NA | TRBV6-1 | CASTGPTQRGSGNTIYF | TGTGCCAGCACGGGGCCCACACAGAGGGGCTCTGGAAACACCATATATTTT
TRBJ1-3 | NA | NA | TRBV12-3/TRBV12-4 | CASSLGAFGNTIYF | TGTGCCAGCAGTTTAGGAGCGTTTGGAAACACCATATATTTT
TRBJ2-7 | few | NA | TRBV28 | CASSFLGFSSYEQYF | TGTGCCAGCAGTTTTTTGGGCTTCAGCTCCTACGAGCAGTACTTC
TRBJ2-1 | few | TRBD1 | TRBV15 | CATSRAGQGNNEQFF | TGTGCCACCAGCAGAGCAGGACAGGGCAACAATGAGCAGTTCTTC
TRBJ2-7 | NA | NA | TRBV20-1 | CSARQLTSSYEQYF | TGCAGTGCTAGACAACTAACCAGCTCCTACGAGCAGTATTTC
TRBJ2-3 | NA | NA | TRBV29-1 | CSGGKGSDTQYF | TGCAGTGGGGGGAAGGGATCAGATACGCAGTATTTT
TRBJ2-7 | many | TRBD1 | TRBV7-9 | CASSFRTLDRAKQYF | TGTGCCAGCAGCTTTCGCACCCTAGACAGGGCTAAGCAGTACTTC
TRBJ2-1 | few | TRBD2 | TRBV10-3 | CAISPVRTSPPSSYNEQFF | TGTGCCATCAGTCCCGTCAGGACTAGCCCCCCGAGCTCCTACAATGAGCAGTTCTTC